A selection of T cell receptor beta chains follows, all from one sample in a study of TIL therapy for anti-PD-1-resistant metastatic lung cancer. The protocol was immunoSEQ multiplex PCR, while the TCRdb copy is restricted to in-frame clones and leaves out a portion. The sample lists thousands of clones; roughly four fifths were seen once. The source material was tumor tissue, sampled at baseline. The source is a person between 25 and 80 years old with non-small cell lung cancer. Both conserved end residues are part of each CDR3. The D gene is left open where the match is weak. Clone size is given for some rows only: seen once, a few or many times, or a class if the clone is expanded.

once,TRBV7-2,NA,TRBJ1-5,TGTGCCAGCAGCTTAGAGGCGTTCCAGCCCCAGCATTTT,CASSLEAFQPQHF
NA,TRBV4-3,NA,TRBJ2-1,TGCGCCAGCAGCCAAGCCCAGTCTAGGGGGGGGAATGAGCAGTTCTTC,CASSQAQSRGGNEQFF
NA,TRBV6-5,TRBD1,TRBJ1-2,TGTGCCAGCAGTAAACCGGGACAGGGGAACTATGGCTACACCTTC,CASSKPGQGNYGYTF
NA,TRBV27,TRBD1,TRBJ2-3,TGTGCCAGCAGTCGAGGGGGACAGGGGAGAGATACGCAGTATTTT,CASSRGGQGRDTQYF
NA,TRBV5-1,NA,TRBJ1-2,TGCGCCAGCAGCGGAGTAGCAGGGTCCCTCTTCAACACCTTC,CASSGVAGSLFNTF
once,TRBV15,NA,TRBJ2-5,TGTGCCACCAGCAGAGATTTGATGGAGACCCAGTACTTC,CATSRDLMETQYF
few,TRBV7-7,NA,TRBJ1-1,TGTGCTAGCAGCCGGGATTTAGGGACTGAAGCTTTCTTT,CASSRDLGTEAFF
NA,TRBV6-4,NA,TRBJ2-1,TGTGCCAGCAGTTCAGGGGACTCCGAGTACAATGAGCAGTTCTTC,CASSSGDSEYNEQFF
NA,TRBV7-2,NA,TRBJ1-4,TGTGCCAGCAGCTTAGATGGCAGATTTAATGAAAAACTGTTTTTT,CASSLDGRFNEKLFF
few,TRBV19,TRBD1,TRBJ2-7,TGTGCCAGTAGTGTGACAGGGGAATCCTACGAGCAGTACTTC,CASSVTGESYEQYF
NA,TRBV5-4,TRBD1,TRBJ2-5,TGTGCCAGCAGCAAATTAACGGGACAGGGGCGTGAGACCCAGTACTTC,CASSKLTGQGRETQYF
NA,TRBV28,NA,TRBJ1-1,TGTGCCAGTTATCCTGGGAACACTGAAGCTTTCTTT,CASYPGNTEAFF
medium-sized,TRBV7-2,TRBD2,TRBJ2-3,TGTGCCAGTCACACCCTGTATGGATCTAGCGGGGGGGCCGGTACGCAGTATTTT,CASHTLYGSSGGAGTQYF